The T cell receptor (beta chain) under discussion was sequenced for a study of T cell responses to AZD1222 COVID-19 vaccine (dated by TCRdb to the early 2020s). Looking at the study overall: TCR sequencing covered roughly 230 trial participants: some 210 given two doses of AZD1222 and around 25 given two doses of MenACWY control vaccine. Enrollment into the trials was organized by age into subgroups of 18-55, 56-69 and 70-plus years, and those subgroups contained approximately 150, 30 and 60 TCR-sequenced participants, respectively. Broader findings and caveats from the paper: Because no day 14 peak-response samples were available, repertoires were characterized only after the peak T cell response. The 56-69-year group was small, and its depth increase did not reach significance, likely because of low power. Participants were mostly white British, with more females than males. The authors suggested clonal diversity may have been underestimated. Nearly half of unique spike-specific TCRs reportedly recognized epitopes outside regions mutated in the B.1.351 and B.1.1.7 variants. The vaccine-associated CD4 TCRs covered the entire spike protein, and the dominant responses fell in regions 160-218 and 743-854. After two AZD1222 doses, spike-specific TCR breadth and depth were significantly higher than at day 0 and than in MenACWY recipients. Only five to seven AZD1222 recipients were SARS-CoV-2 seropositive at baseline, limiting conclusions about previously exposed vaccinees.

The CDR3 has 14 amino acids, counting the end cysteine and phenylalanine. The retained sequence is limited to the CDR3, 42 bases, with the frame set at the first base. Trimming at the junction amounts to 4 bases on V and 6 bases on J, and the germline ends lie 12 bases apart. Looking up the germline V gene (reference sequence) yields CDR1 LNHDA and CDR2 SQIVND. This clone was recorded once. There is no known antigen for this receptor. No clone much larger than this one lies a single base away; base qualities are absent. The CDR3 regions of human TCRbeta chains were analyzed by immunosequencing. From the authors' description of their analysis: Repertoire TCRs were matched against a reference library of SARS-CoV-2-specific TCRs generated with the MIRA antigen-specificity platform. Breadth was defined as the fraction of unique TCRs that were SARS-CoV-2-associated. Depth was defined as the fraction of total T cells that were SARS-CoV-2-associated. Using the MIRA data, every spike-specific TCR was mapped to the spike region that the TCR reacted to and assigned to either a CD4 or a CD8 class. Log10-transformed breadth and depth values were compared by one-way ANOVA with Sidak's multiple comparisons tests. In its TCRdb copy, this immuneACCESS table keeps in-frame sequences only and misses some clones. Where compared with another copy, unresolved V genes explain less than half of these, and the others have no known cause. The V and J calls and clone size come from that table; D and trimming were worked out from the DNA. The sample table holds roughly 80,000 clones, of which around nine tenths were seen once. Of the sample, 5% to 6% is held by the ten largest clones.

In light of the paper, this sample's time point label describes: about 28 days (+/-7) after the second vaccine dose. Because spike-specific TCR depth and breadth did not differ between the two schedules, AZD1222 recipients who got a second dose at roughly 4 weeks were pooled with those who got a second dose at roughly 12 weeks. Vaccinee samples came from UK trials COV001 and COV002, including a single-blind randomized controlled phase 2/3 trial of AZD1222 (ChAdOx1 nCoV-19) in healthy adults. For TCRbeta chain sequencing, PBMC samples from trial participants were taken at day 0 and at day 28 after the second dose.

Material: peripheral blood, obtained 28 days after the second AZD1222 dose. The chain is encoded by TRBV19 joined to TRBJ2-2; no D gene is confidently identified. The receptor comes from an adult who received the AZD1222 COVID-19 vaccine. Here the CDR3 is given as CASSTTMGAGELFF. The DNA is as follows: TGTGCCAGTAGTACCACGATGGGCGCCGGGGAGCTGTTTTTT.